Below are 23 T cell receptor beta chains sequenced from a single sample in a study of blood T cell repertoires in COVID-19. This table comes from immunoSEQ multiplex PCR, and its TCRdb copy is limited to in-frame clones, with some not included. The profile covers about 170,000 clones, with about three quarters appearing a single time and around 3% taken by the ten largest. The sequencing input was peripheral blood. The receptors shown here come from a man between 70 and 80 years old with acute or convalescent COVID-19.

The J gene is TRBJ2-1, the V gene TRBV7-3, with 11 bases aligning to TRBD2. The germline CDR1 and CDR2 sequences are SGHTA and FQGTGA. V shed 5 bases, J shed 4 bases, and the junction held 7 bases outside the gene matches. This CDR3 contains 16 residues. The CDR3 reads CASSPWTSGLYNEQFF. The CDR3 bases are TGTGCCAGCAGCCCCTGGACTAGCGGGTTATACAATGAGCAGTTCTTC.

This clone appeared once. This chain connects TRBV23-1 to TRBJ1-1; 8 nucleotides line up with TRBD1. TRBV23-1 is placed among ORFs of uncertain function. V trimming: 4 bases; J trimming: 1 base; junction bases outside the gene matches: 5. The length of the CDR3 is 15 residues. The DNA for the CDR3 is TGCGCCAGCAGTCCGGGACAGGCCAAGAACACTGAAGCTTTCTTT. This translates into CASSPGQAKNTEAFF.

This sequence joins TRBV5-6 and TRBJ1-1, with 9 bases aligning to TRBD1. Unmatched junction bases numbered 4, after V lost 4 bases and J lost 0 bases. CDR1 is SGHDT, CDR2 YYEEEE, per germline. CDR3 length: 15 amino acids. CDR3 sequence (DNA): TGTGCCAGCAGCGGCCGGGACAGGGTGAACACTGAAGCTTTCTTT. Translated: CASSGRDRVNTEAFF.

This rearrangement joins TRBV19 to TRBJ1-3; D is perhaps TRBD1 (5 bases). V lost 3 bases, J lost 0 bases, and 15 bases lay in between. Germline values: CDR1 LNHDA, CDR2 SQIVND (reference sequence). The length of the CDR3 is 17 residues. CDR3 sequence: CASSMAIRTNSGNTIYF. CDR3 DNA sequence: TGTGCCAGTAGTATGGCGATACGGACAAACTCTGGAAACACCATATATTTT.

This chain connects TRBV4-3 to TRBJ2-3, with 12 nucleotides matching TRBD2. The germline V gene encodes CDR1 LGHNA and CDR2 YSLEER. This CDR3 spans 17 amino acids. The V and J ends lost 2 bases and 0 bases, in that order; junction bases with no gene match: 3. CDR3 residues: CASSQIGTSGSTDTQYF. The DNA for the CDR3 is TGCGCCAGCAGCCAAATAGGGACTAGCGGGAGCACAGATACGCAGTATTTT.

This chain joins TRBV11-3 and TRBJ2-6; TRBD1 is a possible D gene (6 bases). The CDR3 is made up of 18 amino acids. CDR1 and CDR2 (germline): SGHNT, YENEEA. V shed 0 bases and J shed 0 bases, with 12 bases lying between them. In nucleotides, the CDR3 is TGTGCCAGCAGCTTAGAGCCGGGACACCGCTCTGGGGCCAACGTCCTGACTTTC. Translating gives CASSLEPGHRSGANVLTF.

This clone turned up a few times. CDR3: CASSEMTGGNTIYF. The CDR3 region has the DNA TGTGCCAGCAGTGAAATGACAGGTGGAAACACCATATATTTT. The rearrangement uses TRBV2 and TRBJ1-3; tentatively, D is TRBD1 (6 bases). The V end lost 2 bases, the J end lost 3 bases, and 8 bases lay between the germline ends. The CDR3 runs to 14 residues. CDR1 and CDR2 from the germline V gene are SNHLY and FYNNEI. The variable domain in full, completed from reference TRBV2 and TRBJ1-3, reads EPEVTQTPSHQVTQMGQEVILRCVPISNHLYFYWYRQILGQKVEFLVSFYNNEISEKSEIFDDQFSVERPDGSNFTLKIRSTKLEDSAMYFCASSEMTGGNTIYFGEGSWLTVV.

This chain connects TRBV19 to TRBJ2-3, with 7 nucleotides matching TRBD1. Germline V gene lookup returns CDR1 LNHDA and CDR2 SQIVND (reference sequence). The length of the CDR3 is 16 residues. The ends lost 6 bases at V and 3 bases at J; junction bases unmatched: 12. CDR3 nucleotide sequence: TGTGCCAGTAGCCCGGAAACAGGGGCAGGGACAGATACGCAGTATTTT. Its protein product is CASSPETGAGTDTQYF.

The chain has TRBV14 and TRBJ1-1; D unclear. V was clipped by 1 base and J by 9 bases, with 12 bases between them. This CDR3 is 13 amino acids long. Germline CDR1 is SGHDN and CDR2 is FVKESK. CDR3 DNA sequence: TGTGCCAGCAGCCAAGTGCTACAGAACCAAGCTTTCTTT. Translation: CASSQVLQNQAFF.

This clone was seen more than once but under ten times. Here the CDR3 DNA reads TGTGCCAGCAGCCGCGGACAGGCCCAAGAGACCCAGTACTTC. This encodes CASSRGQAQETQYF. This chain uses TRBV11-1 with TRBJ2-5; the match to TRBD1 covers 7 bases. Germline trimming cut 5 bases from V and 1 base from J; bases unmatched to any gene: 4. CDR3 length: 14 amino acids. The germline CDR1 and CDR2 sequences are SGHAT and FQDESV (reference sequence).

This clone came up once. The J gene is TRBJ1-1, the V gene TRBV18; 7 bases match TRBD1. The junction had 13 bases not matched to a gene; V was cut back by 5 bases and J by 4 bases. The CDR3 has 16 amino acids. Germline CDR1 is KGHSH and CDR2 is LQKENI. CDR3 sequence (DNA): TGTGCCAGCTCAGAACGAATGCTCCAGGGGGGCACTGAAGCTTTCTTT. Protein sequence: CASSERMLQGGTEAFF.

The V and J genes are TRBV18 and TRBJ2-5; 12 bases match TRBD2. This CDR3 spans 16 amino acids. Germline trimming cut 3 bases from V and 1 base from J; bases unmatched to any gene: 3. Germline CDR1 reads KGHSH; CDR2 reads LQKENI. CDR3 sequence: CASSPTLAGGQETQYF. CDR3 DNA sequence: TGTGCCAGCTCACCGACACTAGCGGGGGGCCAAGAGACCCAGTACTTC.

The CDR3 loop reads CASREGGSGNTIYF. The CDR3, as DNA: TGTGCCAGCAGGGAGGGTGGCTCTGGAAACACCATATATTTT. J is TRBJ1-3 and V is TRBV6-5; no definite D call. The CDR3 covers 14 residues. V lost 6 bases and J lost 0, with 9 bases in between. Looked up from germline, CDR1 is MNHEY and CDR2 is SVGAGI.

The chain carries TRBV19 and TRBJ2-7, with 10 nucleotides matching TRBD2. Germline lookup yields CDR1 LNHDA and CDR2 SQIVND (reference sequence). J was trimmed by 3 bases and V by 10 bases; bases with no gene match: 9. This CDR3 is built from 14 residues. The CDR3 DNA reads TGTGCCACGTCCCTAGCGGGAGCCCGCTACGAGCAGTACTTC. Protein product: CATSLAGARYEQYF.

The chain carries TRBV24-1 and TRBJ2-1; TRBD2 matches at 14 bases. The CDR3 runs to 15 residues. Germline CDR1 and CDR2: KGHDR and SFDVKD. With 9 bases clipped from V and 10 bases from J, the junction kept 10 bases outside the gene matches. The chain's CDR3 is CATRRGLAGVGEQFF. CDR3 bases: TGTGCCACCCGGCGGGGACTAGCGGGAGTGGGGGAGCAGTTCTTC.

V gene TRBV10-3 combines with J gene TRBJ1-6; 9 bases are shared with TRBD1. Per germline, CDR1 ENHRY and CDR2 SYGVKD. The CDR3 length is 14 residues. J gave up 9 bases and V 10 bases, and 10 bases lay outside the gene matches. The CDR3 spells CATEGGQGLSPLHF. The CDR3 bases are TGTGCCACCGAGGGGGGACAGGGTCTTTCACCCCTCCACTTT.

J is TRBJ2-7 and V is TRBV19; a possible D gene is TRBD2 (5 bases). V lost 5 bases, J lost 3 bases, and 14 bases lay in between. Germline CDR1 is LNHDA and CDR2 is SQIVND (reference sequence). CDR3 size: 14 residues. This chain's CDR3 is CASSVSGLFYEQYF. The CDR3 DNA sequence: TGTGCCAGTAGTGTATCCGGACTCTTCTACGAGCAGTACTTC.

This clone was observed a few times. V and J are TRBV6-6 and TRBJ1-5; 8 nucleotides agree with TRBD1. Trimming removed 7 bases from V and 0 bases from J; junction bases left unmatched: 8. CDR1 is MNHNY, CDR2 SVGAGI, per germline (reference sequence). CDR3 length equals 16 residues. This chain's CDR3 is CASTLRTGNSNQPQHF. In nucleotides, the CDR3 is TGTGCCAGCACCCTTCGGACAGGGAATAGCAATCAGCCCCAGCATTTT.

CDR3 region: CASSQYSLTDTQYF. The CDR3 nucleotides read TGTGCCAGCAGCCAATACTCTCTCACAGATACGCAGTATTTT. The chain recombines TRBV4-2 with TRBJ2-3; D remains ambiguous. The CDR3 spans 14 residues. Deletions cut 2 bases from V and 2 bases from J, with 8 bases between. The V gene's germline CDR1 is LGHNA and CDR2 YNFKEQ.

This chain joins TRBV2 and TRBJ1-2; D unclear. Germline V gives CDR1 SNHLY, CDR2 FYNNEI. Trimming removed 3 bases from V and 1 base from J, with 9 bases in between. The CDR3 is 14 amino acids. CDR3 sequence: CASSEVSRNYGYTF. The CDR3 nucleotides read TGTGCCAGCAGTGAGGTCAGTCGTAACTATGGCTACACCTTC.

The V and J genes are TRBV11-3 and TRBJ2-7, with 12 bases that match TRBD2. V trimming: 1 base; J trimming: 7 bases; junction bases outside the gene matches: 5. CDR1 and CDR2 (germline): SGHNT, YENEEA. This CDR3 contains 15 residues. The CDR3 DNA sequence: TGTGCCAGCAGCTTAGCAGCACTAGCGGGAGGAGAGCAGTACTTC. The encoded protein is CASSLAALAGGEQYF. Filled out from reference TRBV11-3 and TRBJ2-7, the complete variable domain reads EAGVVQSPRYKIIEKKQPVAFWCNPISGHNTLYWYLQNLGQGPELLIRYENEEAVDDSQLPKDRFSAERLKGVDSTLKIQPAELGDSAVYLCASSLAALAGGEQYFGPGTRLTVT.

This chain joins TRBV27 and TRBJ1-1; tentative D call: TRBD1 (6 bases). The CDR3 contains 15 residues. The germline V gene encodes CDR1 MNHEY and CDR2 SMNVEV (reference sequence). Deletions cut 6 bases from V and 0 bases from J, with 14 bases between. CDR3: CASRRGGALNTEAFF. For the CDR3, the DNA is TGTGCCAGCAGGCGCGGGGGGGCCCTGAACACTGAAGCTTTCTTT.

The chain recombines TRBV9 with TRBJ2-7; 10 bases fit TRBD2. CDR1 and CDR2 from the germline V gene are SGDLS and YYNGEE. V lost 2 bases, J lost 6 bases, and 5 bases stayed unmatched. The CDR3 length is 14 residues. CDR3 coding DNA: TGTGCCAGCAGCGTCTCAGCGGGAGGGGTCGAGCAGTACTTC. It is translated as CASSVSAGGVEQYF.